Included here is one T cell receptor beta chain sequence, with context. This entry belongs to a study of blood T cell repertoires in COVID-19. The assay was immunoSEQ multiplex PCR, and TCRdb's table has in-frame clones only and misses some. This table has 95,000 to 110,000 clones, around four fifths appearing once. V gave up 1 base and J gave up 3 bases, with 12 bases separating them. Per germline, CDR1 SGHVS and CDR2 FNYEAQ. The CDR3 length is 15 residues. Sequenced: peripheral blood. This receptor was taken from a man between 60 and 70 years old with acute or convalescent COVID-19. The rearrangement links TRBV7-6 to TRBJ1-1; TRBD1 might be the D (5 bases). CDR3 nucleotide sequence: TGTGCCAGCAGCTTAGAGGGGTCAGGATACACTGAAGCTTTCTTT. This gives the protein CASSLEGSGYTEAFF.